Below, one T cell receptor (beta chain) is given with its context. Assignment of participants to cohorts was predicated upon participant-reported clinical history. Original data processing: The authors estimated nucleated cell counts from reference gene primer amplification. Profiled with immunoSEQ multiplex PCR; TCRdb holds only in-frame clones, not every one. The DNA gave D and trimming, while V, J and clone size come from that table. The repertoire consists of roughly 260,000 clones, with 87% occurring once and the leading ten covering just under 6.5%. The sample is drawn from a study of blood T cell repertoires in COVID-19. Study context: Sources were T cells, B-cell-depleted T cells, or PBMCs; the material itself was cDNA or gDNA.

The receptor's source is a woman aged 30 to 39 with acute COVID-19. Sample: PBMCs or T cells enriched from blood (not recorded which).

CDR3 bases: TGTGCCAGCAGTTTACAGGTTAGCTCTGGGGCCAACGTCCTGACTTTC. Translating gives CASSLQVSSGANVLTF. The chain combines TRBV6-5 with TRBJ2-6, with a tentative D call TRBD1 (5 bases). Germline V gene sequence: CDR1 MNHEY, CDR2 SVGAGI. Deletions cut 4 bases from V and 0 bases from J, with 10 bases between. This CDR3 has 16 residues.